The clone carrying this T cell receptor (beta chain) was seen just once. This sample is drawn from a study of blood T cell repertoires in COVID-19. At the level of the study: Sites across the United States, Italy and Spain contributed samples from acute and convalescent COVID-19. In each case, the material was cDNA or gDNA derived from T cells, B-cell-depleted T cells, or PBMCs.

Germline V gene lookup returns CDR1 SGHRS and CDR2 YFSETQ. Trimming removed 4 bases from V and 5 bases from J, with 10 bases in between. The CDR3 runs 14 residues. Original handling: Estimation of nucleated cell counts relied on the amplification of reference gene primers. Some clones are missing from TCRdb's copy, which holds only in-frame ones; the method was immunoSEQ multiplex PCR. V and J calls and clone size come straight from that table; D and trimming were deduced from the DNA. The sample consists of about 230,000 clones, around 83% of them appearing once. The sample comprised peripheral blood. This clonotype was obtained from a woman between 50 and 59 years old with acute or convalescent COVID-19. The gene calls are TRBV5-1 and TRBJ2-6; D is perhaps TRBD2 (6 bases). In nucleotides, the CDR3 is TGCGCCAGCAGCCTGGAGGGGAGGGCCAACGTCCTGACTTTC. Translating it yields CASSLEGRANVLTF.